A single sample is the source of the 32 T cell receptor beta chains below, sequenced in a study of vaccination effects on CD4 cells after COVID-19. The assay was immunoSEQ multiplex PCR, and TCRdb's table has in-frame clones only and misses some. The sample yields roughly 20,000 clones, around 62% seen once. Their target antigens are unknown. Using viral peptide pools, the ViraFEST assay grew out antigen-specific CD4+ T cells prior to sequencing. Culture proceeded for under twelve days, and CD4+ T cells were then isolated. Vaccine recipients, nucleocapsid antibody negative, had no prior SARS-CoV-2 infection. The sequenced sample was CD4+ T cells from PBMCs cultured with HCoV-NL63 spike peptides, obtained before COVID-19 vaccination. The receptor source for this set is a human donor who received a COVID-19 vaccine.

The chain carries TRBV6-1 and TRBJ1-2; D remains unclear. The CDR3 runs to 15 residues. CDR1 is MNHNS, CDR2 SASEGT, per germline. V was pared by 0 bases and J by 6 bases, with 14 bases between. CDR3 amino acids: CASSEASLGLNGYTF. The CDR3, as DNA: TGTGCCAGCAGTGAAGCTAGTCTCGGGCTCAATGGCTACACCTTC.

This clone was counted between two and nine times. The V and J genes are TRBV19 and TRBJ1-5; D not certain. V lost 1 base and J 4 bases, leaving 11 bases between the germline ends. The germline V gene has CDR1 LNHDA and CDR2 SQIVND (reference sequence). The CDR3 is 15 amino acids. The CDR3 sequence is CASSIVGGSNQPQHF. CDR3 DNA sequence: TGTGCCAGTAGTATAGTGGGAGGGTCAAATCAGCCCCAGCATTTT. Together with reference TRBV19 and TRBJ1-5, the CDR3 gives the full variable domain: DGGITQSPKYLFRKEGQNVTLSCEQNLNHDAMYWYRQDPGQGLRLIYYSQIVNDFQKGDIAEGYSVSREKKESFPLTVTSAQKNPTAFYLCASSIVGGSNQPQHFGDGTRLSIL.

V and J are TRBV18 and TRBJ2-1; D ambiguous. Trimming stripped 6 bases from V and 4 bases from J, with 16 bases between. CDR1 KGHSH and CDR2 LQKENI come from the germline V gene. This CDR3 is 15 amino acids long. The DNA for the CDR3 is TGTGCCAGCTCCGCCGGGTGGCCGTCGTACAATGAGCAGTTCTTC. Translation: CASSAGWPSYNEQFF.

The genes are TRBV6-2 or TRBV6-3 and TRBJ2-2, with 10 bases matching TRBD1. The CDR3 is 16 amino acids. Trimming cost V 7 bases and J 8 bases; bases outside gene matches: 13. Germline CDR1 reads MNHEY; CDR2 reads SVGEGT. CDR3 coding DNA: TGTGCCAGCACCCCGAGGGGACAGGGGCGATGGGGGGAGCTGTTTTTT. It codes for CASTPRGQGRWGELFF.

This chain connects TRBV5-6 to TRBJ1-4; 7 nucleotides agree with TRBD1. Germline CDR1 and CDR2: SGHDT and YYEEEE. Trimming took 3 bases from V and 8 from J; bases not matched to a gene: 13. There are 16 residues in the CDR3. CDR3 nucleotides: TGTGCCAGCAGCTCCCTTCGACAGGGAGAGAGGGAAAAACTGTTTTTT. Amino acid sequence: CASSSLRQGEREKLFF.

This rearrangement joins TRBV27 to TRBJ2-7; no reliable D call. Looked up from germline, CDR1 is MNHEY and CDR2 is SMNVEV (reference sequence). This CDR3 is 14 amino acids long. V gave up 2 bases and J gave up 3 bases, with 11 bases separating them. For the CDR3, the DNA is TGTGCCAGCAGTTTAGATTCCAGTGGCTACGAGCAGTACTTC. Residues: CASSLDSSGYEQYF.

This clone was detected only a few times. This chain connects TRBV6-5 to TRBJ1-4; D ambiguous. The CDR3 runs 12 residues. Germline assignment: CDR1 MNHEY and CDR2 SVGAGI. V lost 6 bases and J lost 8, with 10 bases in between. The CDR3 spells CASSSPGEKLFF. The CDR3, as DNA: TGTGCCAGCAGCTCCCCGGGGGAAAAACTGTTTTTT.

The chain joins TRBV14 to TRBJ1-2; tentatively, D is TRBD1 (6 bases). V dropped 4 bases and J dropped 2 bases, with 11 bases sitting between them. This CDR3 is 14 amino acids long. Per germline, CDR1 SGHDN and CDR2 FVKESK. The CDR3 DNA follows: TGTGCCAGCAGCCCCGGGACACAGAACTATGGCTACACCTTC. Its translation: CASSPGTQNYGYTF.

The V call is TRBV25-1, the J call TRBJ2-2; no definite D call. Germline-derived CDR1 and CDR2 are MGHDK and SYGVNS. This CDR3 has 16 residues. Trimming pared 4 bases from V and 6 bases from J, leaving 18 bases between. CDR3 amino acids: CASSGLGGMIPGELFF. Written as DNA, the CDR3 is TGTGCCAGCAGTGGACTCGGCGGAATGATTCCCGGGGAGCTGTTTTTT.

The V and J genes are TRBV6-5 and TRBJ1-1, with D possibly TRBD1 on 6 matching bases. Germline V gene sequence: CDR1 MNHEY, CDR2 SVGAGI. V was clipped by 2 bases and J by 6 bases, with 13 bases between them. This CDR3 region has 14 residues. The CDR3, as DNA: TGTGCCAGCAGTTACGGGGGGGCCGGCGCTGAAGCTTTCTTT. It specifies CASSYGGAGAEAFF.

The chain joins TRBV7-9 to TRBJ2-3; 12 nucleotides line up with TRBD1. J gave up 3 bases and V 1 base, and 5 bases lay outside the gene matches. This CDR3 has 17 amino acids. Germline assignment: CDR1 SEHNR and CDR2 FQNEAQ (reference sequence). CDR3 nucleotides: TGTGCCAGCAGCTTAGGTGGGACAGGGGGCGAAACAGATACGCAGTATTTT. Amino acids: CASSLGGTGGETDTQYF.

This clone was found a few times. The genes are TRBV2 and TRBJ2-1, with D tentatively TRBD2 (5 bases). Deletions cut 1 base from V and 3 bases from J, with 7 bases between. CDR3 length equals 14 residues. Germline assignment: CDR1 SNHLY and CDR2 FYNNEI. This chain's CDR3 is CASSEGELYNEQFF. The CDR3 nucleotides read TGTGCCAGCAGTGAAGGGGAGCTCTACAATGAGCAGTTCTTC. The full variable domain, completed using reference TRBV2 and TRBJ2-1, is EPEVTQTPSHQVTQMGQEVILRCVPISNHLYFYWYRQILGQKVEFLVSFYNNEISEKSEIFDDQFSVERPDGSNFTLKIRSTKLEDSAMYFCASSEGELYNEQFFGPGTRLTVL.

As concerns this clone: This sample also contains other DNA sequences that code for the same CDR3. This sequence joins TRBV6-1 and TRBJ2-6; unclear D gene. Trimming pared 1 base from V and 0 bases from J, leaving 4 bases between. Germline V gene sequence: CDR1 MNHNS, CDR2 SASEGT. This CDR3 spans 15 amino acids. In DNA, the CDR3 is TGTGCCAGCAGTGAAGAGGGCTCTGGGGCCAACGTCCTGACTTTC. This gives the protein CASSEEGSGANVLTF.

V is TRBV6-1 and J is TRBJ2-7, with TRBD2 matching over 7 bases. Germline trimming cut 3 bases from V and 6 bases from J; bases unmatched to any gene: 8. The germline gives CDR1 MNHNS, CDR2 SASEGT. CDR3 length: 14 amino acids. CDR3 sequence reads: CASSEVPGGGEQYF. The DNA of the CDR3 is TGTGCCAGCAGTGAGGTCCCGGGGGGTGGCGAGCAGTACTTC.

The V and J genes are TRBV19 and TRBJ1-1; D possibly corresponds to TRBD1 (5 bases). Germline lookup yields CDR1 LNHDA and CDR2 SQIVND (reference sequence). The length of the CDR3 is 15 residues. Trimming took off 6 bases at V and 4 bases at J, with 18 bases between the two ends. The CDR3 region is CASSKEGPMITEAFF. The DNA of the CDR3 is TGTGCCAGTAGCAAGGAGGGGCCAATGATCACTGAAGCTTTCTTT. The whole variable domain, filled in from reference TRBV19 and TRBJ1-1, reads DGGITQSPKYLFRKEGQNVTLSCEQNLNHDAMYWYRQDPGQGLRLIYYSQIVNDFQKGDIAEGYSVSREKKESFPLTVTSAQKNPTAFYLCASSKEGPMITEAFFGQGTRLTVV.

V is TRBV4-1 and J is TRBJ1-5, with D possibly matching TRBD1 (5 bases). The CDR3 totals 17 residues. In germline, CDR1 is MGHRA, CDR2 YSYEKL. The germline V and J ends were trimmed by 1 base and 6 bases, with 19 bases remaining between them. The CDR3 here is CASSQVVLVSGRQPQHF. CDR3 nucleotides: TGCGCCAGCAGCCAAGTGGTGTTAGTCTCAGGGCGTCAGCCCCAGCATTTT.

This clone was counted once. The chain has TRBV18 and TRBJ1-5, with TRBD1 as a possible D gene (5 bases). V shed 4 bases and J shed 3 bases, with 13 bases lying between them. Looked up from germline, CDR1 is KGHSH and CDR2 is LQKENI. The CDR3 has 15 residues. CDR3 residues: CASSRSGTPNQPQHF. As DNA, the CDR3 is TGTGCCAGCTCACGGTCTGGGACGCCCAATCAGCCCCAGCATTTT.

V and J are TRBV9 and TRBJ2-5; maybe TRBD2 (6 bases). Germline V lookup: CDR1 SGDLS, CDR2 YYNGEE. This CDR3 region has 16 residues. Trimming removed 2 bases at V and 4 bases at J, with 18 bases between. The CDR3 DNA follows: TGTGCCAGCAGCGTCGGGGCGGGACCCCGAATAGAGACCCAGTACTTC. Protein product: CASSVGAGPRIETQYF.

The chain is built from TRBV10-2 and TRBJ1-1; D not certain. Germline V CDR1 and CDR2: WSHSY, SAAADI. The CDR3 extends over 14 amino acids. V lost 10 bases, J lost 3 bases, and 18 bases lay in between. The chain's CDR3 is CATLPGARDTEAFF. The CDR3 coding sequence is TGCGCCACGTTACCGGGAGCGAGGGACACTGAAGCTTTCTTT.

Only a few counts were recorded for this clone. This sequence joins TRBV5-4 and TRBJ1-1, with a tentative D call TRBD1 (5 bases). Trimming removed 0 bases from V and 11 bases from J, with 14 bases in between. Per the germline V gene, CDR1 is SGHNT and CDR2 is YYREEE (reference sequence). The CDR3 consists of 13 residues. CDR3 residues: CASSLGWGQGAFF. The CDR3 region has the DNA TGTGCCAGCAGCTTGGGTTGGGGCCAAGGTGCTTTCTTT.

The chain is built from TRBV12-5 and TRBJ2-5; perhaps TRBD1 as D (8 bases). V lost 1 base, J lost 4 bases, and 19 bases lay in between. Germline-derived CDR1 and CDR2 are LGHNT and FRNRAP. The CDR3 loop spans 17 amino acids. This CDR3 reads CASGLGVTGDYTETQYF. In DNA, the CDR3 is TGTGCTAGTGGTTTGGGGGTGACAGGGGACTACACAGAGACCCAGTACTTC.

J is TRBJ2-7 and V is TRBV5-4; 9 bases match TRBD1. This CDR3 is built from 14 residues. Germline V gene lookup returns CDR1 SGHNT and CDR2 YYREEE (reference sequence). The junction had 2 bases not matched to a gene; V was cut back by 0 bases and J by 4 bases. CDR3 sequence reads: CASSLDRGRYEQYF. The DNA for the CDR3 is TGTGCCAGCAGCTTGGACAGGGGGCGATACGAGCAGTACTTC. Filled out from reference TRBV5-4 and TRBJ2-7, the complete variable domain reads ETGVTQSPTHLIKTRGQQVTLRCSSQSGHNTVSWYQQALGQGPQFIFQYYREEENGRGNFPPRFSGLQFPNYSSELNVNALELDDSALYLCASSLDRGRYEQYFGPGTRLTVT.

The gene calls are TRBV18 and TRBJ2-7; TRBD2 is a possible D gene (5 bases). V lost 4 bases and J 6 bases, leaving 10 bases between the germline ends. The CDR3 has 12 amino acids. CDR1 and CDR2 from the germline V gene are KGHSH and LQKENI. For the CDR3, the DNA is TGTGCCAGCTCACTCGGGGTTCGCGAGCAGTACTTC. This sequence encodes CASSLGVREQYF. Drawing the rest from reference TRBV18 and TRBJ2-7, the complete variable domain is NAGVMQNPRHLVRRRGQEARLRCSPMKGHSHVYWYRQLPEEGLKFMVYLQKENIIDESGMPKERFSAEFPKEGPSILRIQQVVRGDSAAYFCASSLGVREQYFGPGTRLTVT.

This clone was seen only a few times. The chain has TRBV7-7 and TRBJ2-6, with D maybe TRBD2 (5 bases). This CDR3 region has 17 residues. Per the germline V gene, CDR1 is SSHAT and CDR2 is FNYEAQ (reference sequence). Trimming pared 6 bases from V and 2 bases from J, leaving 17 bases between. CDR3 sequence (DNA): TGTGCCAGCAGTCGCAATCTCGCCGGGGCTGGGGCCAACGTCCTGACTTTC. Protein product: CASSRNLAGAGANVLTF.

This clone was counted a few times. The genes are TRBV5-1 and TRBJ2-7; perhaps TRBD2 as D (5 bases). V shed 1 base and J shed 5 bases, with 7 bases lying between them. The germline V gene has CDR1 SGHRS and CDR2 YFSETQ. This CDR3 comprises 12 residues. In DNA, the CDR3 is TGCGCCAGCAGCTTGTCGACTAACGAGCAGTACTTC. Translated, it gives CASSLSTNEQYF.

The chain joins TRBV7-8 to TRBJ2-6, with TRBD1 matching over 7 bases. This CDR3 is built from 18 residues. Germline CDR1 and CDR2: SGHVS and FQNEAQ. The junction had 10 bases not matched to a gene; V was cut back by 5 bases and J by 0 bases. The CDR3 here is CASSLRTGTPSGANVLTF. As DNA, the CDR3 is TGTGCCAGCAGCCTAAGGACAGGAACACCCTCTGGGGCCAACGTCCTGACTTTC.

V gene TRBV29-1 combines with J gene TRBJ2-7; 7 bases fit TRBD1. CDR1 SQVTM and CDR2 ANQGSEA come from the germline V gene. The CDR3 contains 15 residues. V shed 3 bases and J 2 bases; nucleotides not matched to a gene: 10. CDR3 nucleotides: TGCAGCGTTGAGGTCGGGACAGAAGGGACCTACGAGCAGTACTTC. Protein sequence: CSVEVGTEGTYEQYF.

CDR3 sequence reads: CASSDREGEQFF. The CDR3 nucleotides are TGTGCCAGCAGCGACAGGGAGGGTGAGCAGTTCTTC. This sequence joins TRBV3-1 (or the pseudogene TRBV3-2) and TRBJ2-1; the D gene could be TRBD1 or TRBD2 (7 bases each). Germline V gives CDR1 LGHDT, CDR2 YNNKEL (reference sequence). CDR3 length: 12 amino acids. Between the trimmed V and J ends, which lost 5 bases and 9 bases, there was a span of 11 bases.

V and J are TRBV5-1 and TRBJ1-3, with TRBD1 as a possible D gene (5 bases). CDR3 length: 14 amino acids. V was shortened by 0 bases and J by 2 bases, with 6 bases between the two germline ends. Germline V gene lookup returns CDR1 SGHRS and CDR2 YFSETQ. DNA of the CDR3: TGCGCCAGCAGCTTGGGGGGGGCTGGAAACACCATATATTTT. This translates into CASSLGGAGNTIYF.

The chain has TRBV5-5 and TRBJ2-1, with TRBD2 matching 8 bases. The CDR3 runs 16 residues. Germline trimming cut 5 bases from V and 1 base from J; bases unmatched to any gene: 8. The germline V gene encodes CDR1 SGHKS and CDR2 YYEKEE (reference sequence). CDR3 residues: CASSQGLARSYNEQFF. The CDR3 nucleotides read TGTGCCAGCAGTCAAGGACTAGCCCGGTCCTACAATGAGCAGTTCTTC.

In this sample, this clone turned up a few times. The chain combines TRBV10-1 with TRBJ1-1; D gene ambiguous. V lost 7 bases and J lost 0, with 9 bases in between. The CDR3 has 13 residues. Germline V CDR1 and CDR2: WNHNN, SYGVQD (reference sequence). This CDR3 reads CASNPGMNTEAFF. The CDR3 nucleotides are TGCGCCAGCAACCCCGGGATGAACACTGAAGCTTTCTTT.

This sequence joins TRBV5-5 and TRBJ2-5, with D perhaps matching TRBD1 (5 bases). There are 14 residues in the CDR3. V shed 1 base and J shed 2 bases, with 9 bases lying between them. Germline values: CDR1 SGHKS, CDR2 YYEKEE (reference sequence). CDR3 sequence reads: CASSLNGHQETQYF. The CDR3 DNA reads TGTGCCAGCAGCTTGAATGGACATCAAGAGACCCAGTACTTC.